These 27 T cell receptor beta chains were sequenced from one sample in a study of blood T cell repertoires in COVID-19. Libraries were prepared by immunoSEQ multiplex PCR; TCRdb keeps only in-frame clonotypes and omits some of them. This sample has 340,000 or so clones; around four fifths occur once, and the top ten carry about 3%. Sequencing input: peripheral blood. The receptors were gathered from a man aged 30 to 39 with active or convalescent COVID-19.

V is TRBV21-1 and J is TRBJ1-1; TRBD1 reflects the table's D call only, with no check against the DNA. TRBV21-1 represents a pseudogene. CDR3 length: 16 residues. The DNA of the CDR3 is TGTGCCAGCAGCAACTTTTTACAGACCATGAACACTGAAGCTTTCTTT. Translation: CASSNFLQTMNTEAFF.

A single count supports this clone. The chain couples TRBV7-8 to TRBJ1-5; D is possibly TRBD1 (5 bases). Trimming removed 3 bases from V and 5 bases from J, with 8 bases in between. The CDR3 contains 13 residues. Germline V lookup: CDR1 SGHVS, CDR2 FQNEAQ. The chain's CDR3 is CASSLDTHQPQHF. The CDR3 DNA reads TGTGCCAGCAGCTTGGACACTCATCAGCCCCAGCATTTT.

The chain uses TRBV20-1 and TRBJ2-3, with 8 bases identical to TRBD2. CDR3 length: 14 amino acids. V shed 3 bases, J shed 0 bases, and the junction held 2 bases outside the gene matches. The germline CDR1 and CDR2 sequences are DFQATT and SNEGSKA (reference sequence). CDR3 protein: CSASSGTSTDTQYF. For the CDR3, the DNA is TGCAGTGCTAGTAGCGGGACTAGCACAGATACGCAGTATTTT.

The chain has TRBV5-4 and TRBJ1-2; 8 bases are shared with TRBD1. With 0 bases clipped from V and 8 bases from J, the junction kept 3 bases outside the gene matches. Per the germline V gene, CDR1 is SGHNT and CDR2 is YYREEE (reference sequence). The CDR3 contains 13 residues. CDR3 residues: CASSLAGGAGYTF. The CDR3 region has the DNA TGTGCCAGCAGCTTGGCAGGGGGCGCGGGCTACACCTTC.

This rearrangement joins TRBV7-9 to TRBJ1-1; no firm D call. The germline CDR1 and CDR2 sequences are SEHNR and FQNEAQ (reference sequence). CDR3 length: 14 amino acids. V was pared by 6 bases and J by 3 bases, with 14 bases between. The CDR3 DNA sequence: TGTGCCAGCAGGGGAGCGGAAGAGGACACTGAAGCTTTCTTT. Translated, it gives CASRGAEEDTEAFF.

The V and J genes are TRBV7-2 and TRBJ2-5, with D hard to call. The V end lost 2 bases, the J end lost 2 bases, and 9 bases lay between the germline ends. The length of the CDR3 is 14 residues. CDR1 and CDR2 from the germline V gene are SGHTA and FQGNSA. CDR3 sequence: CASSLFYGQETQYF. The DNA for the CDR3 is TGTGCCAGCAGCTTATTCTACGGGCAAGAGACCCAGTACTTC.

The chain has TRBV19 and TRBJ2-2; tentative D call: TRBD1 (6 bases). This CDR3 spans 10 amino acids. CDR1 LNHDA and CDR2 SQIVND come from the germline V gene (reference sequence). The CDR3 DNA reads as TGTGCTACAGGGTCCGGGGAGCTGTTTTTT. Amino acids: CATGSGELFF.

This clone was seen a single time. The chain combines TRBV7-2 with TRBJ2-7; the match to TRBD1 covers 7 bases. Per the germline V gene, CDR1 is SGHTA and CDR2 is FQGNSA. The CDR3 runs to 14 residues. Trimming removed 1 base from V and 2 bases from J; junction bases left unmatched: 2. CDR3 residues: CASSLDRGPYEQYF. CDR3 sequence (DNA): TGTGCCAGCAGCTTAGATAGGGGGCCCTACGAGCAGTACTTC.

The chain joins TRBV29-1 to TRBJ2-7; D may be TRBD2 (6 bases). V gave up 6 bases and J gave up 2 bases, with 14 bases separating them. CDR1 is SQVTM, CDR2 ANQGSEA, per germline. The CDR3 runs 13 residues. CDR3 coding DNA: TGCAGCGTCCTTCCGGGAGCCGCCTACGAGCAGTACTTC. This translates into CSVLPGAAYEQYF.

The rearrangement joins TRBV2 to TRBJ1-4, with 7 bases identical to TRBD1. Unmatched junction bases numbered 10, after V lost 7 bases and J lost 5 bases. This CDR3 comprises 15 residues. Per germline, CDR1 SNHLY and CDR2 FYNNEI. This CDR3 is CASTLGTAPNEKLFF. In DNA, the CDR3 is TGTGCCAGCACTCTGGGGACAGCCCCAAATGAAAAACTGTTTTTT.

This rearrangement joins TRBV9 to TRBJ2-5; tentatively, D is TRBD2 (6 bases). The length of the CDR3 is 14 residues. Looked up from germline, CDR1 is SGDLS and CDR2 is YYNGEE. With 2 bases removed from V and 5 bases from J, the gap between germline ends came to 13 bases. The CDR3 region is CASSVEGFQETQYF. In DNA, the CDR3 is TGTGCCAGCAGCGTGGAGGGGTTCCAGGAGACCCAGTACTTC.

The rearrangement joins TRBV7-6 to TRBJ2-5; 8 nucleotides align to TRBD1. Germline CDR1 and CDR2: SGHVS and FNYEAQ. Losses at the gene ends were 1 base for V and 3 bases for J; bases not matched to a gene: 4. The CDR3 is 15 amino acids. In DNA, the CDR3 is TGTGCCAGCAGCTTAGGAACGGACAGGGAAGAGACCCAGTACTTC. Translation: CASSLGTDREETQYF.

Note on this clone: The sample has other DNA sequences that encode this CDR3 too. The chain links TRBV11-3 to TRBJ2-3, with D possibly being TRBD2 (6 bases). Trimming stripped 1 base from V and 1 base from J, with 6 bases between. The CDR3 spans 14 residues. Germline values: CDR1 SGHNT, CDR2 YENEEA. CDR3 protein: CASSLASGTDTQYF. For the CDR3, the DNA is TGTGCCAGCAGCTTAGCTAGCGGCACAGATACGCAGTATTTT.

The chain uses TRBV7-6 and TRBJ1-4; TRBD1 matches at 9 bases. CDR1 SGHVS and CDR2 FNYEAQ come from the germline V gene. This CDR3 is 17 amino acids long. With 6 bases clipped from V and 8 bases from J, the junction kept 16 bases outside the gene matches. In DNA form, the CDR3 reads TGTGCCAGCAGTCCGAAGATCACAGGGGGCGCGGGGGAAAAACTGTTTTTT. Its translation is CASSPKITGGAGEKLFF.

The chain carries TRBV3-1 (or the pseudogene TRBV3-2) and TRBJ1-1; tentatively, D is TRBD1 (6 bases). Deletions cut 3 bases from V and 6 bases from J, with 14 bases between. The CDR3 is 14 residues long. The germline gives CDR1 LGHDT, CDR2 YNNKEL (reference sequence). The CDR3 DNA reads as TGTGCCAGCAGCCAGGCCACAGGGAGTGCTGAAGCTTTCTTT. This translates into CASSQATGSAEAFF.

This chain uses TRBV5-5 with TRBJ2-3, with 13 bases aligning to TRBD2. CDR1 and CDR2 from the germline V gene are SGHKS and YYEKEE (reference sequence). This CDR3 contains 17 residues. V shed 1 base, J shed 2 bases, and the junction held 4 bases outside the gene matches. The CDR3 nucleotides are TGTGCCAGCAGCTTGAGGGGACTAGCGGGACCCACAGATACGCAGTATTTT. The encoded protein is CASSLRGLAGPTDTQYF.

The chain combines TRBV6-2 or TRBV6-3 with TRBJ1-5, with D unresolved. This CDR3 comprises 15 residues. The germline V and J ends were trimmed by 2 bases and 4 bases, with 12 bases remaining between them. Germline assignment: CDR1 MNHEY and CDR2 SVGEGT. In DNA form, the CDR3 reads TGTGCCAGCAGTTACGAGCGGCTTCGAAATCAGCCCCAGCATTTT. Protein product: CASSYERLRNQPQHF.

The V call is TRBV7-3, the J call TRBJ2-1; TRBD1 matches at 7 bases. Trimming at V came to 5 bases and at J to 5 bases, leaving 3 bases not matched to a gene. This CDR3 has 13 amino acids. CDR1 SGHTA and CDR2 FQGTGA come from the germline V gene. The CDR3 loop reads CASSQGDNNEQFF. The CDR3 coding sequence is TGTGCCAGCAGCCAGGGGGACAACAATGAGCAGTTCTTC.

The chain links TRBV6-5 to TRBJ2-5; 7 bases line up with TRBD1. Per germline, CDR1 MNHEY and CDR2 SVGAGI. Trimming at V came to 6 bases and at J to 7 bases, leaving 8 bases not matched to a gene. CDR3 length: 13 amino acids. The CDR3 sequence: CASRRDSEWTQYF. CDR3 bases: TGTGCCAGCAGGAGGGACAGTGAGTGGACCCAGTACTTC.

The chain employs TRBV13 and TRBJ2-2; the D gene is possibly TRBD2 (6 bases). The V end was cut by 5 bases, the J end by 0 bases, with 13 bases between. The CDR3 spans 16 residues. Per germline, CDR1 PRHDT and CDR2 FYEKMQ (reference sequence). As DNA, the CDR3 is TGTGCCAGCAGCACATTGGGGGACTCGAACACCGGGGAGCTGTTTTTT. This gives the protein CASSTLGDSNTGELFF.

The V and J genes are TRBV12-3 or TRBV12-4 and TRBJ1-2, with 8 bases identical to TRBD1. The ends lost 5 bases at V and 8 bases at J; junction bases unmatched: 4. The CDR3 extends over 12 amino acids. DNA of the CDR3: TGTGCCAGCAGTCAGGGGGCGGAGGGCTACACCTTC. Protein sequence: CASSQGAEGYTF.

CDR3 in amino acids: CASTQAGRGVTGELFF. The CDR3 DNA follows: TGTGCCAGCACCCAGGCGGGGCGTGGAGTGACCGGGGAGCTGTTTTTT. V gene TRBV3-1 (or the pseudogene TRBV3-2) combines with J gene TRBJ2-2; tentative D call: TRBD2 (6 bases). This CDR3 contains 16 residues. Trimming stripped 7 bases from V and 5 bases from J, with 20 bases between. Germline CDR1 reads LGHDT; CDR2 reads YNNKEL (reference sequence).

This chain joins TRBV6-4 and TRBJ2-7; D call uncertain. Germline lookup yields CDR1 MRHNA and CDR2 SNTAGT. CDR3 length: 17 amino acids. Trimming cost V 0 bases and J 0 bases, with 15 bases left between them. The CDR3 reads CASSDSRLKLPSYEQYF. As DNA, the CDR3 is TGTGCCAGCAGTGACTCTAGGTTAAAACTACCCTCCTACGAGCAGTACTTC.

This chain connects TRBV30 to TRBJ1-4; unclear D gene. V was clipped by 0 bases and J by 8 bases, with 16 bases between them. There are 15 residues in the CDR3. From germline, CDR1 is GTSNPN and CDR2 SVGIG (reference sequence). The CDR3 DNA follows: TGTGCCTGGAGTGTACGTGGGCAGCTATTCGAAAAACTGTTTTTT. Residues: CAWSVRGQLFEKLFF.

The rearrangement joins TRBV6-4 to TRBJ2-2; 7 bases match TRBD1. This CDR3 is built from 14 residues. Germline V gives CDR1 MRHNA, CDR2 SNTAGT. Unmatched junction bases numbered 2, after V lost 4 bases and J lost 3 bases. The CDR3 loop is CASSADRDTGELFF. In DNA form, the CDR3 reads TGTGCCAGCAGTGCTGACAGGGACACCGGGGAGCTGTTTTTT.

This chain connects TRBV6-5 to TRBJ1-3; D is unresolved. There are 13 residues in the CDR3. Germline-derived CDR1 and CDR2 are MNHEY and SVGAGI. Trimming stripped 8 bases from V and 8 bases from J, with 16 bases between. The CDR3 sequence is CASARRGFDTIYF. In nucleotides, the CDR3 is TGTGCCAGCGCAAGACGCGGGTTTGACACCATATATTTT.

This chain uses TRBV28 with TRBJ1-5, with D tentatively TRBD1 (6 bases). Germline loops: CDR1 MDHEN, CDR2 SYDVKM. This CDR3 contains 15 residues. V lost 7 bases and J lost 5, with 18 bases in between. CDR3 DNA sequence: TGTGCCAGCATTACGAGGGTTGGGGGCCATCAGCCCCAGCATTTT. Its translation is CASITRVGGHQPQHF.